This TCR beta chain derives from a study of beta chain features in type 1 diabetes. CDR1 and CDR2 (germline): SGHDN, FVKESK. The CDR3 totals 12 residues. Trimming stripped 1 base from V and 11 bases from J, with 11 bases between. The study reverse transcribed the entire isolated RNA, so it sequenced expressed TCRB transcripts. The protocol was immunoSEQ multiplex PCR, while the TCRdb copy is restricted to in-frame clones and leaves out a portion. The top ten clones hold about 0.097% of a sample with under 800,000 clones, 15% of them seen once. The material sequenced was naive CD4+ T cells from blood. The receptor comes from a man aged 18 to 30 in good health. The chain uses TRBV14 and TRBJ1-1; no firm D call. CDR3 protein: CASSQGNMRAFF. CDR3 nucleotides: TGTGCCAGCAGCCAAGGCAACATGAGGGCTTTCTTT.